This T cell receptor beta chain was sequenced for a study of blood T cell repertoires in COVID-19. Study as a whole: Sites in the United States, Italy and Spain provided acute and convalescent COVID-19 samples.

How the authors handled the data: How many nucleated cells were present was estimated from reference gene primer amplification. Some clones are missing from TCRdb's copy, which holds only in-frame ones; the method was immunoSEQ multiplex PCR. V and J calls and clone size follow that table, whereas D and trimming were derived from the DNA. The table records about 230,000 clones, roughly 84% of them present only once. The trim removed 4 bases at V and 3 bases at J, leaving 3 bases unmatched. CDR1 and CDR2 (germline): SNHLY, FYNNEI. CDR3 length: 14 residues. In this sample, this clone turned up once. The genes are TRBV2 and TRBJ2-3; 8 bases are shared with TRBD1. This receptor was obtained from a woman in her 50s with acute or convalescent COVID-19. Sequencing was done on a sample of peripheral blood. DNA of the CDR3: TGTGCCAGCAGTGGAAGGACAGGGACAGATACGCAGTATTTT. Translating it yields CASSGRTGTDTQYF. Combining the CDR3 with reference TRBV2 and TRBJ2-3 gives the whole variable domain EPEVTQTPSHQVTQMGQEVILRCVPISNHLYFYWYRQILGQKVEFLVSFYNNEISEKSEIFDDQFSVERPDGSNFTLKIRSTKLEDSAMYFCASSGRTGTDTQYFGPGTRLTVL.